This T cell receptor beta chain was captured in a study of T-cell reconstitution after alpha-beta-depleted transplantation in children. For TCRbeta, the library was prepared with unique molecular identifiers. TCRdb ran MiXCR on the PCR reads and lists one entry per CDR3 protein. The table shows under 450,000 distinct CDR3 sequences, with about 14% occurring only once. In this sample, this clonotype turned up many times. The CDR3 contains 12 residues. The V gene lost 5 bases and the J gene lost 7 bases, with 11 bases spanning the gap. CDR1 SGHAT and CDR2 FQNNGV come from the germline V gene. Specimen: PBMCs, collected from the stem cell graft. This receptor was obtained from a human donor who donated a stem cell graft to a child with Fanconi anemia. The chain combines TRBV11-2 with TRBJ1-1; no firm D call. The CDR3 region is CASSPPLSEAFF. The CDR3 bases are TGTGCCAGCAGCCCCCCTCTTAGTGAAGCTTTCTTT.